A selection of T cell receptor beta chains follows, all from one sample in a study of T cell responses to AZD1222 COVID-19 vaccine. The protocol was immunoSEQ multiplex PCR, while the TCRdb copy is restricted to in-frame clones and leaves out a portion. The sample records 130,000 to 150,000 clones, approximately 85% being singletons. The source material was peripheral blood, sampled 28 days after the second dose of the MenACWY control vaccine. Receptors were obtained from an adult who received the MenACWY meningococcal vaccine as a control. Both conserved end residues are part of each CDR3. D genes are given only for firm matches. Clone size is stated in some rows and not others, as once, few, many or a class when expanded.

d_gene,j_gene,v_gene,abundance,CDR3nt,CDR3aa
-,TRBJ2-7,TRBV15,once,TGTGCCACCAGCAGAGATGACGAGGGGTTCTACGAGCAGTACTTC,CATSRDDEGFYEQYF
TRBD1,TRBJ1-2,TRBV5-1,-,TGCGCCAGCAGCCGACAGGGGATGGAAACTGGCTACACCTTC,CASSRQGMETGYTF
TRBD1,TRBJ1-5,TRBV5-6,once,TGTGCCAGCAGCAACCGGGACAGGGGGGAGTTTAGCAATCAGCCCCAGCATTTT,CASSNRDRGEFSNQPQHF
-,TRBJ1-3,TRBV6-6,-,TGTGCCAGCAGTTACAGGGCTGGGGGCTCTGGAAACACCATATATTTT,CASSYRAGGSGNTIYF
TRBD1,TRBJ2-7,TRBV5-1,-,TGCGCCAGCAGCTTGACAGGGGGCGGCTACGAGCAGTACTTC,CASSLTGGGYEQYF
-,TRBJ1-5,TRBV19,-,TGTGCCAGTAGTCCCAAAGGGGTCCAGCCCCAGCATTTT,CASSPKGVQPQHF
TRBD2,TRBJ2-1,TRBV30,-,TGTGCCTGGGGAAGACTAGCGGGAATAAATGAGCAGTTCTTC,CAWGRLAGINEQFF
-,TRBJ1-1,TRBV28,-,TGTGCCAGCAGTTTAAGCAGGGAAGCTTTCTTT,CASSLSREAFF
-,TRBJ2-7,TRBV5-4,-,TGTGCCAGCAGCAGGGACCGAGGGCATCCGTACTTC,CASSRDRGHPYF
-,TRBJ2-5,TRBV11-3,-,TGTGCCAGCAGCGACGTAAGGTACCAAGAGACCCAGTACTTC,CASSDVRYQETQYF
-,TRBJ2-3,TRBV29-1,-,TGCAGCGTTGAGGCCCTGGAAGCCGCGGCAGATACGCAGTATTTT,CSVEALEAAADTQYF
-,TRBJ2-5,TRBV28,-,TGTGCCAGCAGTGCGACGCTCTTTCTCCCGAAAGAGACCCAGTACTTC,CASSATLFLPKETQYF
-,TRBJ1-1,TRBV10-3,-,TGTGCCATCAGTGTCGGGGGGGATGACACTGAAGCTTTCTTT,CAISVGGDDTEAFF
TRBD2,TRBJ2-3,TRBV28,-,TGTGCCAGCAGTTCGACTAGCGGACTCACAGATACGCAGTATTTT,CASSSTSGLTDTQYF
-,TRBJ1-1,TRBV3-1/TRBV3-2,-,TGTGCCAGCAGCCAAGACTGGGGCGGCACTGAAGCTTTCTTT,CASSQDWGGTEAFF
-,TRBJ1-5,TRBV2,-,TGTGCCAGCAAAGGGACAAACAATCAGCCCCAGCATTTT,CASKGTNNQPQHF
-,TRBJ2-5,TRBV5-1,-,TGCGCCAGCAGCTTTGTGGGAGGCGAGACCCAGTACTTC,CASSFVGGETQYF
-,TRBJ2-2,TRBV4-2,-,TGTGCCAGCAAAAGGGGAAGGAACACCGGGGAGCTGTTTTTT,CASKRGRNTGELFF
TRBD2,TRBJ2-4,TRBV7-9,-,TGTGCCAGCAGCTTAGTTCTTGCGGGAGCCCGGGGAAACATTCAGTACTTC,CASSLVLAGARGNIQYF
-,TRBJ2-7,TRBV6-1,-,TGTGCCAGCAGTGAAGCGAAAAACTACGAGCAGTACTTC,CASSEAKNYEQYF
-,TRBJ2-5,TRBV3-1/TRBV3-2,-,TGTGCCAGCAGCTTACAAGGGACCCAGTACTTC,CASSLQGTQYF
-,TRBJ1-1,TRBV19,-,TGTGCCAGTAGTACCAACGGGGGGATGGTGAACACTGAAGCTTTCTTT,CASSTNGGMVNTEAFF
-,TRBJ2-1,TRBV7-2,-,TGTGCCAGCAGCCCTACCGTGGGGGGGCATGAGCAGTTCTTC,CASSPTVGGHEQFF
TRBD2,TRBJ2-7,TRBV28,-,TGTGCCAGCAGTTTTAGCAGGTCGGGGGGCGAGCAGTACTTC,CASSFSRSGGEQYF
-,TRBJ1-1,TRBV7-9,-,TGTGCCAGCAGCTTAGTGGCAGGGTTGAACACTGAAGCTTTCTTT,CASSLVAGLNTEAFF
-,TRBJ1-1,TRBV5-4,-,TGTGCCAGCAGCTTGATCGGGGCAAACACTGAAGCTTTCTTT,CASSLIGANTEAFF
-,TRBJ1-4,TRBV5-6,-,TGTGCCAGCAGCTTCTCTCCCCGGTACGACGTCGAAAAACTGTTTTTT,CASSFSPRYDVEKLFF
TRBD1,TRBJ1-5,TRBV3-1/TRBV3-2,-,TGTGCCAGCAGCCGCCGACAGGGTGGTCAGCCCCAGCATTTT,CASSRRQGGQPQHF
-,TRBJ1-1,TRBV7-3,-,TGTGCCAGCAGCTTATCGGGGGGAAGCACTGAAGCTTTCTTT,CASSLSGGSTEAFF
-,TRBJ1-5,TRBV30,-,TGTGCCTGGAGTGGGGGGGACCGGCAGCCCCAGCATTTT,CAWSGGDRQPQHF
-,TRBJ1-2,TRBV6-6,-,TGTGCCAGCAGTCGGGGGGATCAATCCGGACAGCTCTATGGCTACACCTTC,CASSRGDQSGQLYGYTF
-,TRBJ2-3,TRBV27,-,TGTGCCAGCAGTTTTGGGGCAGGAGATACGCAGTATTTT,CASSFGAGDTQYF
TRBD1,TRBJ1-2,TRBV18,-,TGTGCCAGCTCACCCGAGACAGGGGGCGCGGACTATGGCTACACCTTC,CASSPETGGADYGYTF
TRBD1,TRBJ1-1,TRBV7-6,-,TGTGCCAGCAGCAGAGAGGTCTTCGGGACAGGCCTCAACTTT,CASSREVFGTGLNF
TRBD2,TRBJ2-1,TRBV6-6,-,TGTGCCAGCAATATATTGACATCGGGGGGTGAGCAGTTCTTC,CASNILTSGGEQFF
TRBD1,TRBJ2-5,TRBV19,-,TGTGCCAGTAGTCCCCTAGACAGGGGGCAAGAGACCCAGTACTTC,CASSPLDRGQETQYF
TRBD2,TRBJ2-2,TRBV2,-,TGTGCCAGCACCCTAGCGGTCACCGGGGAGCTGTTTTTT,CASTLAVTGELFF
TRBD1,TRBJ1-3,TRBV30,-,TGTGCCTGGGACACAAAACAGGGGGCCCCTGGAAACACCATATATTTT,CAWDTKQGAPGNTIYF
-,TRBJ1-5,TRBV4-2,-,TGTGCCAGCAGCCAAGAGAGATACCGGGATTATAGCAATCAGCCCCAGCATTTT,CASSQERYRDYSNQPQHF
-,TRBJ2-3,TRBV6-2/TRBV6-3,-,TGTGCCAGCAGTTACTTTGCGGGGGCCCTCACAGATACGCAGTATTTT,CASSYFAGALTDTQYF
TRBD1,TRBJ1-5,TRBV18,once,TGTGCCAGCTCACCACTCCCTCCCGGGACAGGGGGGAATCAGCCCCAGCATTTT,CASSPLPPGTGGNQPQHF
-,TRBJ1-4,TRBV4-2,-,TGTGCCAGCAGCCAAGCCCGGGAAAAACTGTTTTTT,CASSQAREKLFF
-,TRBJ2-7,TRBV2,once,TGTGCCAGCAGTGAAGCGCGATCAGCGATTTACGAGCAGTACTTC,CASSEARSAIYEQYF
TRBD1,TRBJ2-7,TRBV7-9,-,TGTGCCAGCAGCTTAGCGGGACAGATATACGAGCAGTACTTC,CASSLAGQIYEQYF
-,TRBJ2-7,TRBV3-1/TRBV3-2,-,TGTGCCAGCAGCCAAGGGACGGCCTCCTACGAGCAGTACTTC,CASSQGTASYEQYF